The 19 T cell receptor beta chains given below trace back to one sample, sequenced in a study of CD8+ T cells in alopecia areata. Isolated RNA was reverse transcribed into cDNA used as the sequencing template. Method: immunoSEQ multiplex PCR; TCRdb's copy keeps in-frame clones and lacks some. Of roughly 250,000 clones detected, about 60% appear once; the ten largest clones hold 0.75% to 0.95%. Documented treatment: oral pan-JAK inhibitor, 5-10 mg twice daily. The starting material was CD4+ T cells sorted from blood, obtained at approximately week 52, from a patient treated with tofacitinib. These receptors were collected from a human donor with alopecia areata.

The chain recombines TRBV7-9 with TRBJ1-1; D perhaps matches TRBD1 (5 bases). The germline CDR1 and CDR2 sequences are SEHNR and FQNEAQ (reference sequence). This CDR3 contains 15 residues. Trimming left V 6 bases short and J 1 base short, with 15 bases between. For the CDR3, the DNA is TGTGCCAGCAGTCCACGCAGGGTGGGGAACACTGAAGCTTTCTTT. This codes for CASSPRRVGNTEAFF.

This clone was counted a single time. This chain uses TRBV27 with TRBJ1-6, with D tentatively TRBD1 (6 bases). Germline CDR1 is MNHEY and CDR2 is SMNVEV (reference sequence). Trimming stripped 4 bases from V and 7 bases from J, with 17 bases between. The CDR3 has 16 amino acids. CDR3 bases: TGTGCCAGCAGTTCATTCGGGGGGCCTAGGAATTCACCCCTCCACTTT. Translated: CASSSFGGPRNSPLHF.

The gene calls are TRBV27 and TRBJ2-7; 9 bases align to TRBD2. There are 16 residues in the CDR3. J gave up 5 bases and V 6 bases, and 14 bases lay outside the gene matches. Germline-derived CDR1 and CDR2 are MNHEY and SMNVEV (reference sequence). As DNA, the CDR3 is TGTGCCAGCAGGAGGGCCTTAGCGGGAGTACCCCACGAGCAGTACTTC. This codes for CASRRALAGVPHEQYF.

This chain links TRBV27 with TRBJ1-6; D remains unclear. The CDR3 runs to 14 residues. V lost 3 bases and J 4 bases, leaving 7 bases between the germline ends. Germline V gives CDR1 MNHEY, CDR2 SMNVEV (reference sequence). The CDR3 loop reads CASSLSSYNSPLHF. The CDR3 region has the DNA TGTGCCAGCAGTTTGAGCAGTTATAATTCACCCCTCCACTTT.

This clone was counted a few times. The chain uses TRBV2 and TRBJ2-7; no clear D gene. With 6 bases removed from V and 5 bases from J, the gap between germline ends came to 8 bases. CDR1 SNHLY and CDR2 FYNNEI come from the germline V gene. The CDR3 is made up of 11 amino acids. The CDR3 loop reads CASRNWDEQYF. The CDR3 nucleotides are TGTGCCAGCAGAAATTGGGACGAGCAGTACTTC. The variable domain in full, with the rest retrieved from reference TRBV2 and TRBJ2-7, is EPEVTQTPSHQVTQMGQEVILRCVPISNHLYFYWYRQILGQKVEFLVSFYNNEISEKSEIFDDQFSVERPDGSNFTLKIRSTKLEDSAMYFCASRNWDEQYFGPGTRLTVT.

V and J are TRBV2 and TRBJ2-2; possibly TRBD2 for D (6 bases). The CDR3 runs to 14 residues. Germline V gives CDR1 SNHLY, CDR2 FYNNEI. Trimming pared 4 bases from V and 3 bases from J, leaving 9 bases between. The CDR3 bases are TGTGCCAGCAGTGCGGGGGTGGACACCGGGGAGCTGTTTTTT. Translated, it gives CASSAGVDTGELFF.

The chain has TRBV30 and TRBJ1-5; unclear D gene. V was shortened by 4 bases and J by 4 bases, with 8 bases between the two germline ends. This CDR3 has 12 amino acids. Looked up from germline, CDR1 is GTSNPN and CDR2 is SVGIG (reference sequence). The CDR3: CAWTRENQPQHF. CDR3 sequence (DNA): TGTGCCTGGACTCGGGAGAATCAGCCCCAGCATTTT.

This clone appeared once. The V gene is TRBV4-1, the J gene TRBJ2-5, with 14 bases that match TRBD2. Per germline, CDR1 MGHRA and CDR2 YSYEKL. This CDR3 has 18 amino acids. The V gene end was trimmed by 3 bases and the J gene end by 1 base; junction bases not matched to a gene: 7. CDR3 bases: TGCGCCAGCAGCCAGGGCGGACTAGCGGGGGGATTCCAAGAGACCCAGTACTTC. Encoded protein: CASSQGGLAGGFQETQYF.

The chain couples TRBV29-1 to TRBJ2-3, with TRBD2 identical over 8 bases. J gave up 4 bases and V 3 bases, and 0 bases lay outside the gene matches. The length of the CDR3 is 12 residues. Germline V gene data show CDR1 as SQVTM and CDR2 as ANQGSEA. CDR3 bases: TGCAGCGTTGACGGGGGGGCAGATACGCAGTATTTT. Translating gives CSVDGGADTQYF.

This chain links TRBV2 with TRBJ2-2; the D gene is possibly TRBD2 (5 bases). The CDR3 contains 13 residues. The germline V and J ends were trimmed by 4 bases and 6 bases, with 9 bases remaining between them. Germline lookup yields CDR1 SNHLY and CDR2 FYNNEI. This CDR3 reads CASSVSSSGELFF. CDR3 DNA sequence: TGTGCCAGCAGTGTCTCTAGCTCCGGGGAGCTGTTTTTT. Full variable domain (remainder filled in from reference TRBV2 and TRBJ2-2): EPEVTQTPSHQVTQMGQEVILRCVPISNHLYFYWYRQILGQKVEFLVSFYNNEISEKSEIFDDQFSVERPDGSNFTLKIRSTKLEDSAMYFCASSVSSSGELFFGEGSRLTVL.

In regard to this clone: At one boundary the junction diverges from the germline segment, which might be a read error. The gene calls are TRBV2 and TRBJ2-7; D may be TRBD1 (6 bases). Per the germline V gene, CDR1 is SNHLY and CDR2 is FYNNEI. This CDR3 is 10 amino acids long. The CDR3 reads CASSGSGVDF. The CDR3 coding sequence is TGTGCCAGCAGTGGGTCAGGGGTGGACTTC.

V gene TRBV29-1 combines with J gene TRBJ2-5, with D possibly called TRBD1 or TRBD2 (6 bases each). The J call may be wrong; the DNA end is better matched by TRBJ2-7. CDR3 length equals 12 residues. Germline assignment: CDR1 SQVTM and CDR2 ANQGSEA. The CDR3 region has the DNA TGCAGCGTTGCAGGGGCGGGGTACGAGCAGTACTTC. This sequence encodes CSVAGAGYEQYF.

As to this clone: This sample also contains other DNA sequences that code for the same CDR3. V and J are TRBV29-1 and TRBJ2-5; D is unclear. Germline CDR1 and CDR2: SQVTM and ANQGSEA. Trimming took off 4 bases at V and 7 bases at J, with 7 bases between the two ends. The length of the CDR3 is 10 residues. The CDR3 spells CSVASGTQYF. The CDR3 nucleotides are TGCAGCGTTGCGTCCGGGACCCAGTACTTC. Combining the CDR3 with reference TRBV29-1 and TRBJ2-5 gives the whole variable domain SAVISQKPSRDICQRGTSLTIQCQVDSQVTMMFWYRQQPGQSLTLIATANQGSEATYESGFVIDKFPISRPNLTFSTLTVSNMSPEDSSIYLCSVASGTQYFGPGTRLLVL.

This clone was detected a few times. The chain joins TRBV9 to TRBJ2-1, with a possible D match to TRBD1 (6 bases). This CDR3 contains 15 residues. Germline CDR1 SGDLS, CDR2 YYNGEE. Trimming stripped 0 bases from V and 1 base from J, with 8 bases between. CDR3 nucleotides: TGTGCCAGCAGCGTAGGGCAGGGGTCCTACAATGAGCAGTTCTTC. This encodes CASSVGQGSYNEQFF.

The chain employs TRBV30 and TRBJ2-1; D tentatively fits TRBD1 or TRBD2 (5 bases each). Per germline, CDR1 GTSNPN and CDR2 SVGIG (reference sequence). V was cut by 5 bases and J by 9 bases, with 26 bases left in between. The CDR3 consists of 16 residues. Here the CDR3 DNA reads TGTGCCTGGGGGGCTAGCCTCGGCCTGTTCTCTGGTGAGCAGTTCTTC. Protein product: CAWGASLGLFSGEQFF.

V is TRBV14 and J is TRBJ1-1, with D unclear. Trimming cost V 4 bases and J 4 bases, with 10 bases left between them. The CDR3 contains 13 residues. Germline values: CDR1 SGHDN, CDR2 FVKESK. CDR3 DNA sequence: TGTGCCAGCAGCCCGTATAAAGGCACTGAAGCTTTCTTT. Its translation: CASSPYKGTEAFF.

The chain has TRBV5-1 and TRBJ2-1; D possibly matches TRBD1 or TRBD2 (5 bases each). Deletions cut 4 bases from V and 6 bases from J, with 14 bases between. CDR1 is SGHRS, CDR2 YFSETQ, per germline. The CDR3 length is 14 residues. The CDR3 sequence is CASSAIRGPNEQFF. In DNA, the CDR3 is TGCGCCAGCAGCGCCATACGGGGCCCCAATGAGCAGTTCTTC.

This chain uses TRBV6-6 with TRBJ2-1; D gene unclear. Trimming shortened V by 5 bases and J by 13 bases, and 12 bases separated the two germline ends. This CDR3 region has 11 residues. Germline-derived CDR1 and CDR2 are MNHNY and SVGAGI (reference sequence). The DNA of the CDR3 is TGTGCCAGCAGTACAGACGGCGGACAGTTCTTC. Its protein is CASSTDGGQFF.

This clone was seen more than once but under ten times. The chain is built from TRBV30 and TRBJ2-2, with D unclear. The CDR3 has 11 residues. Trimming removed 8 bases at V and 3 bases at J, with 7 bases between. Germline V lookup: CDR1 GTSNPN, CDR2 SVGIG (reference sequence). The CDR3 sequence: CARQDTGELFF. The CDR3 region has the DNA TGTGCCCGGCAAGACACCGGGGAGCTGTTTTTT.